Below, 13 T cell receptor beta chains from the same sample are listed, as sequenced in a study of PD-1 blockade in classical Hodgkin lymphoma. The method was immunoSEQ multiplex PCR; TCRdb's version includes in-frame clones alone and lacks a portion of them. The sample holds about 21,000 clones, 74% seen once. Following autologous stem cell transplantation, relapse occurred in every patient, and exposure to brentuximab vedotin varied. Sequencing was performed on peripheral blood mononuclear cells (PBMCs), taken at baseline. Receptor source: a human donor with classical Hodgkin lymphoma.

The chain has TRBV11-2 and TRBJ2-2; TRBD1 matches at 9 bases. Germline CDR1 and CDR2: SGHAT and FQNNGV. The junction had 4 bases not matched to a gene; V was cut back by 5 bases and J by 3 bases. This CDR3 is built from 15 residues. The CDR3 bases are TGTGCCAGCAGCCCCCGACAGGGGGACACCGGGGAGCTGTTTTTT. Encoded protein: CASSPRQGDTGELFF.

This clone was seen a few times. The chain recombines TRBV4-3 with TRBJ2-1, with 7 positions matching TRBD2. Germline V gene lookup returns CDR1 LGHNA and CDR2 YSLEER. This CDR3 comprises 19 residues. V lost 0 bases, J lost 7 bases, and 18 bases stayed unmatched. This CDR3 is CASSQDTAGTSLGGNEQFF. The DNA of the CDR3 is TGCGCCAGCAGCCAAGATACAGCGGGGACTTCGCTTGGGGGGAATGAGCAGTTCTTC.

The J gene is TRBJ2-3, the V gene TRBV23-1; D ambiguous. TRBV23-1 is an ORF; its function is uncertain. This CDR3 contains 15 residues. Between the trimmed V and J ends, which lost 0 bases and 0 bases, there was a span of 7 bases. The CDR3 loop is CASSQSPGSTDTQYF. CDR3 coding DNA: TGCGCCAGCAGTCAATCCCCCGGAAGCACAGATACGCAGTATTTT.

The chain links TRBV5-8 to TRBJ2-2; 10 bases are a match to TRBD2. Per the germline V gene, CDR1 is SGHTS and CDR2 is YDEGEE. Unmatched junction bases numbered 2, after V lost 2 bases and J lost 1 base. CDR3 length: 16 residues. In nucleotides, the CDR3 is TGTGCCAGCAGCTTTGGACTAGCGGAGAACACCGGGGAGCTGTTTTTT. Amino acids: CASSFGLAENTGELFF.

This clone occurred once. The rearrangement joins TRBV11-2 to TRBJ1-1, with a possible D match to TRBD1 (6 bases). Per the germline V gene, CDR1 is SGHAT and CDR2 is FQNNGV. The CDR3 contains 14 residues. The V and J ends lost 2 bases and 4 bases respectively, with 11 bases between them. The CDR3 nucleotides are TGTGCCAGCAGCTTACACAGGGCCGCCACTGAAGCTTTCTTT. Amino acid sequence: CASSLHRAATEAFF.

The gene calls are TRBV19 and TRBJ2-7; 8 nucleotides match TRBD2. The germline gives CDR1 LNHDA, CDR2 SQIVND (reference sequence). V lost 4 bases and J lost 6; bases outside the gene matches: 5. This CDR3 has 13 amino acids. The CDR3 spells CASSTGGVLEQYF. In nucleotides, the CDR3 is TGTGCCAGTAGTACCGGGGGGGTTCTCGAGCAGTACTTC.

This chain joins TRBV7-3 and TRBJ1-3, with TRBD1 identical over 8 bases. V gave up 5 bases and J gave up 0 bases; unmatched junction bases: 3. Looked up from germline, CDR1 is SGHTA and CDR2 is FQGTGA. CDR3 length: 15 residues. The CDR3 reads CASSRTGSSGNTIYF. The CDR3 DNA sequence: TGTGCCAGCAGCCGGACAGGGAGCTCTGGAAACACCATATATTTT.

J is TRBJ1-4 and V is TRBV29-1; no clear D gene. There are 16 residues in the CDR3. The ends were cut back, 0 bases at V and 10 bases at J, with 21 bases in the middle. Per the germline V gene, CDR1 is SQVTM and CDR2 is ANQGSEA. CDR3 in amino acids: CSVEDNPASERRKLFF. As DNA, the CDR3 is TGCAGCGTTGAAGATAATCCGGCCTCCGAGCGCCGAAAACTGTTTTTT.

The CDR3 nucleotides are TGTGCCAGCACCTGGGCAGGGGAAGAGCAGTACTTC. Translating gives CASTWAGEEQYF. This rearrangement joins TRBV25-1 to TRBJ2-7; D may be TRBD1 (6 bases). Per germline, CDR1 MGHDK and CDR2 SYGVNS. The germline V and J ends were trimmed by 7 bases and 7 bases, with 14 bases remaining between them. This CDR3 has 12 amino acids.

This clone was seen more than once but under ten times. CDR3 region: CAWSVTIAEQYF. The CDR3 region has the DNA TGTGCCTGGAGTGTAACGATAGCCGAGCAGTACTTC. The J gene is TRBJ2-7, the V gene TRBV30, with no clear D. The V gene's germline CDR1 is GTSNPN and CDR2 SVGIG (reference sequence). The length of the CDR3 is 12 residues. The V gene lost 0 bases and the J gene lost 6 bases, with 9 bases spanning the gap.

The rearrangement uses TRBV5-1 and TRBJ1-1; maybe TRBD1 (6 bases). CDR1 and CDR2 from the germline V gene are SGHRS and YFSETQ. The CDR3 totals 14 residues. V was cut by 0 bases and J by 6 bases, with 12 bases left in between. The CDR3 sequence is CASSLGQAKAEAFF. DNA of the CDR3: TGCGCCAGCAGCTTGGGACAGGCTAAGGCTGAAGCTTTCTTT.

The chain uses TRBV27 and TRBJ2-1, with 7 bases matching TRBD1. This CDR3 region has 16 residues. Germline CDR1 MNHEY, CDR2 SMNVEV (reference sequence). The V gene end was trimmed by 2 bases and the J gene end by 2 bases; junction bases not matched to a gene: 6. The CDR3 reads CASSLGYRGPYNEQFF. CDR3 nucleotides: TGTGCCAGCAGTTTAGGATACAGGGGACCCTACAATGAGCAGTTCTTC.

The chain links TRBV30 to TRBJ2-5; possibly TRBD2 for D (5 bases). The CDR3 runs to 14 residues. Germline-derived CDR1 and CDR2 are GTSNPN and SVGIG (reference sequence). V lost 0 bases and J 2 bases, leaving 10 bases between the germline ends. As DNA, the CDR3 is TGTGCCTGGAGTGTTTCGTCGGGGCAAGAGACCCAGTACTTC. Translating it yields CAWSVSSGQETQYF.